This T cell receptor beta chain was identified in a study of PD-1 blockade in classical Hodgkin lymphoma. Regarding the study as a whole: Baseline TCR diversity was reportedly lower in newly diagnosed patients than in healthy donors. It was reported as lower still in relapsed/refractory patients. By C4D1 there was a significant rise in CD4+ TCR diversity but not in CD8+ TCR diversity.

V lost 2 bases, J lost 2 bases, and 12 bases lay in between. This CDR3 comprises 15 residues. Germline-derived CDR1 and CDR2 are SNHLY and FYNNEI. Assay: immunoSEQ multiplex PCR; the TCRdb copy retains only in-frame clones and omits some. The table includes 35,000 to 50,000 clones, roughly 69% detected once. Sample time point: cycle 4 day 1 (C4D1), after less than 7 weeks of nivolumab. All patients experienced relapse after autologous stem cell transplantation, and brentuximab vedotin exposure was variable. Regarding this clone: Its antigen is unidentified.

The receptor comes from a human donor with classical Hodgkin lymphoma. The input for sequencing was peripheral blood mononuclear cells (PBMCs), taken before the fourth cycle of nivolumab. This chain links TRBV2 with TRBJ1-2; D not resolved. CDR3: CASSESGLQNYGYTF. Here the CDR3 DNA reads TGTGCCAGCAGTGAATCGGGCCTTCAAAACTATGGCTACACCTTC.